Below, one T cell receptor (beta chain) is given with its context. Only in-frame clones appear in the TCRdb table, and some are missing; sequencing was by immunoSEQ multiplex PCR. The sample records about 38,000 clones, 85% to 95% being singletons. This CDR3 spans 12 amino acids. V lost 4 bases and J lost 7, with 8 bases in between. The germline gives CDR1 SGHNT, CDR2 YYREEE (reference sequence). The data were taken from a study of T cell changes during pregnancy in multiple sclerosis. The gene calls are TRBV5-4 and TRBJ1-4; no firm D call. This sample comprised CD8+ T cells from peripheral blood mononuclear cells, obtained in the third trimester of pregnancy. This receptor was taken from a female donor with multiple sclerosis, enrolled in a pregnancy study. CDR3 amino acids: CASSRTGEKLFF. The CDR3 coding sequence is TGTGCCAGCAGCCGAACCGGTGAAAAACTGTTTTTT.